This TCR beta chain was recovered during a study of beta chain features in type 1 diabetes. With 5 bases removed from V and 1 base from J, the gap between germline ends came to 11 bases. CDR1 is SGHAT, CDR2 FQNNGV, per germline. The CDR3 spans 15 residues. Expressed TCRB transcripts got sequenced, as all isolated RNA was reverse transcribed. Samples of naive, central memory and regulatory T cells yielded a mean of about 3.5 million reads. TCRdb keeps only in-frame clones here, not all; method: immunoSEQ multiplex PCR. The profile shows hundreds of thousands of clones, 12% to 15% of them singletons. Sequencing was done on a sample of central memory CD4+ T cells from blood. This receptor was identified in a man aged 30 to 39 in good health. The chain is built from TRBV11-2 and TRBJ2-2, with a tentative D call TRBD1 (6 bases). The CDR3 sequence is CASSHGTWNTGELFF. The CDR3 DNA reads as TGTGCCAGCAGCCACGGGACATGGAACACCGGGGAGCTGTTTTTT.